This TCR beta chain derives from a study of molecular identifiers for immune sequencing clone quantification. MiXCR, run by TCRdb on the PCR reads, gives a single entry per CDR3 protein. The repertoire holds a few hundred thousand distinct CDR3 sequences, with about 22% as singletons. This clonotype turned up a few times. The CDR3 consists of 15 residues. Germline CDR1 is MNHEY and CDR2 is SVGAGI. The V end was cut by 0 bases, the J end by 5 bases, with 10 bases between. Sample: naive CD8+ T cells from blood, with Jurkat cell RNA spiked in. Subset noted: FACS-sorted CD8+CD4-CCR7+CD45RA+ naive T cells. The chain uses TRBV6-5 and TRBJ2-2; no firm D call. This clonotype was obtained from a human donor in good health. Some libraries in this study had Jurkat cell RNA spiked in. The DNA of the CDR3 is TGTGCCAGCAGTTACTCTAGTCGTGAAACCGGGGAGCTGTTTTTT. Amino acids: CASSYSSRETGELFF.